This TCR beta chain originates from a study of graft-versus-host responses after intestinal transplantation. Looking at the study overall: Among the recipients, all got anti-thymocyte globulin induction and then tacrolimus and steroids for approximately 3 years. General study points: Peak levels of circulating GvH clones tracked with early post-transplant HvG declines.

The data were produced by immunoSEQ multiplex PCR, yet TCRdb's version contains in-frame clones alone and is incomplete. The table has about 59,000 clones, roughly 93% seen once; the top ten hold approximately 0.4%. As concerns this clone: Its cognate antigen is unknown.

The receptor was isolated from a human donor who was the organ donor for an intestinal transplant. The source material was unstimulated CD4+ T cells sorted from spleen or lymph node cells, sampled before transplant.

CDR3 DNA: TGTGCCACCACCTTTGACAGGGCGGTTAAACAAAGGCGGTCGAGGCGGGCTGAAGCTTTCTTT. This translates into CATTFDRAVKQRRSRRAEAFF. The rearrangement joins TRBV15 to TRBJ1-1, with 7 positions matching TRBD1. CDR3 size: 21 residues. Trimming took 7 bases from V and 6 from J; bases not matched to a gene: 32. CDR1 and CDR2 from the germline V gene are LNHNV and YYDKDF (reference sequence).